This T cell receptor beta chain originates from a study of cytomegalovirus exposure and HLA in healthy donors. Study-wide background: 81% of around 400 genotyped donors fell in the Caucasian-associated ancestry cluster.

The PCR employed 60 Vbeta primers together with 13 Jbeta primers. Generated by immunoSEQ multiplex PCR, the TCRdb table keeps only in-frame clones and is missing some. The sample holds about 200,000 clones, 79% seen once. The germline V gene encodes CDR1 SGDLS and CDR2 YYNGEE. The CDR3 runs to 15 residues. V shed 4 bases, J shed 0 bases, and the junction held 4 bases outside the gene matches. As regards this clone: Its antigen is currently unknown.

The study, taken as a whole, reports: In a later analysis, a missense DCLRE1C variant was linked to TCR beta V- and J-gene trimming. Per published accounts, TCR beta sequences correctly predicted the HLA-A and HLA-B alleles of most subjects.

The sequencing input was PBMCs. This sequence was found in a woman under 40 in good health and CMV-seropositive. The V call is TRBV9, the J call TRBJ1-2; 9 bases fit TRBD1. The CDR3 DNA reads TGTGCCAGCAGCCCACGACAGGGGGCTAACTATGGCTACACCTTC. It yields the protein CASSPRQGANYGYTF.